The source of this T cell receptor beta chain is a study of regulatory T cells in long-lasting Graves disease. Both iRepertoire HTBI primers and Arm-PCR of CDR3 regions were used to build the TCR beta libraries. MiXCR was run by TCRdb on the multiplex PCR reads, yielding one entry per CDR3 protein. The repertoire consists of some 250,000 distinct CDR3 sequences, with about 16% occurring once and the leading ten covering approximately 20%. This clonotype was counted only a few times. As to time point: newly diagnosed GD, antithyroid drugs for less than 3 months. Researchers made the TCR library from RNA that was extracted from PBMCs. Trimming shortened V by 5 bases and J by 5 bases, and 16 bases separated the two germline ends. This CDR3 has 15 residues. CDR1 is SEHNR and CDR2 is FQNEAQ in the germline V gene (reference sequence).

The receptor was isolated from a female donor with Graves disease. Sample: peripheral blood mononuclear cells (PBMCs), taken at new diagnosis, from a patient treated with antithyroid drugs. The genes are TRBV7-9 and TRBJ2-4; possible D gene TRBD1, 6 bases. The chain's CDR3 is CASSISWDTQNIQYF. CDR3 nucleotides: TGTGCCAGCAGCATCTCCTGGGACACCCAAAACATTCAGTACTTC.